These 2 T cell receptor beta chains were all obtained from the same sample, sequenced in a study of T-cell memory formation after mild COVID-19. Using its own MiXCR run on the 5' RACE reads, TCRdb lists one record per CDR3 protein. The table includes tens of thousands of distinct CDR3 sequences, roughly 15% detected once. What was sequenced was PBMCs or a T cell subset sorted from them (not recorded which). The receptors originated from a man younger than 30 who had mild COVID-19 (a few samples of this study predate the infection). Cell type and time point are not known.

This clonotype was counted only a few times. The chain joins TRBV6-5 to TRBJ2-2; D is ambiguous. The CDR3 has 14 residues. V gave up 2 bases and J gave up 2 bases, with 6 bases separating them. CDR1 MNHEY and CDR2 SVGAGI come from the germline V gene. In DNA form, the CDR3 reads TGTGCCAGCAGTTACGACGGTAACACCGGGGAGCTGTTTTTT. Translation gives CASSYDGNTGELFF.

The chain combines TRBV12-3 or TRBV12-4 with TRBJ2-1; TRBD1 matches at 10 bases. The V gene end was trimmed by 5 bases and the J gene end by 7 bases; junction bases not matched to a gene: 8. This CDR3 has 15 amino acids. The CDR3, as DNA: TGTGCCAGCAGTGGGGGGACAGGGGAATATAATGAGCAGTTCTTC. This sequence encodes CASSGGTGEYNEQFF.